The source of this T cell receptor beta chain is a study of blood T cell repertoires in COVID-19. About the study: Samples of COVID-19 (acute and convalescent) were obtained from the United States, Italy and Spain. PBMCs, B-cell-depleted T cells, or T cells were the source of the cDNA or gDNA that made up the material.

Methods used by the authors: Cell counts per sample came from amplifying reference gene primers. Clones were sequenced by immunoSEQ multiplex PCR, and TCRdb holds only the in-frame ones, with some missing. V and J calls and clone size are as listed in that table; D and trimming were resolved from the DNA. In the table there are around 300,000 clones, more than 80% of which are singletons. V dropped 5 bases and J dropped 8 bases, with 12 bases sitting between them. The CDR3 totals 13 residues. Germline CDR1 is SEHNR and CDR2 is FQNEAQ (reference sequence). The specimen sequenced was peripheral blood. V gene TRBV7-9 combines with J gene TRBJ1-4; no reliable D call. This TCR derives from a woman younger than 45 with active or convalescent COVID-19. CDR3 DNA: TGTGCCAGCAGCCTAGGGTCGGGGGAAAAACTGTTTTTT. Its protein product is CASSLGSGEKLFF.